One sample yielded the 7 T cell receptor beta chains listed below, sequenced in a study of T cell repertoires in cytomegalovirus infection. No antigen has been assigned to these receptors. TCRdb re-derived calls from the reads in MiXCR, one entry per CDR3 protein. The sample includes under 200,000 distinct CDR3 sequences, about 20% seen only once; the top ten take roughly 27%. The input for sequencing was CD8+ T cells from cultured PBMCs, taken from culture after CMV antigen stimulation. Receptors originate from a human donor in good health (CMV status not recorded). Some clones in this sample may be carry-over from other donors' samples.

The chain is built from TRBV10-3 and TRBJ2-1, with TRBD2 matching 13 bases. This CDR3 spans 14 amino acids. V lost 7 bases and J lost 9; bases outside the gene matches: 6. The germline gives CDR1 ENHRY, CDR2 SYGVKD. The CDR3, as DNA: TGTGCCATCACTACTAGCGGGGGGGCGGGTGAGCAGTTCTTC. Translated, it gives CAITTSGGAGEQFF.

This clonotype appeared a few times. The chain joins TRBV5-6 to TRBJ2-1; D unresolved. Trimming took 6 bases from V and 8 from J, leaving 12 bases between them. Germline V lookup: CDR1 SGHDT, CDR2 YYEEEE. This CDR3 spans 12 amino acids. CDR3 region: CASKVFGDEQFF. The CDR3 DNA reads TGTGCCAGCAAGGTCTTTGGGGATGAGCAGTTCTTC.

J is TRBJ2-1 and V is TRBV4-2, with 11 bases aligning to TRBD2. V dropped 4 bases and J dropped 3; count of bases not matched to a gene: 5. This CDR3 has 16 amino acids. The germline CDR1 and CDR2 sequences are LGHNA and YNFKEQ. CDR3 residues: CASSPPSGGIYNEQFF. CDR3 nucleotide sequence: TGTGCCAGCAGCCCACCTAGCGGGGGGATCTACAATGAGCAGTTCTTC.

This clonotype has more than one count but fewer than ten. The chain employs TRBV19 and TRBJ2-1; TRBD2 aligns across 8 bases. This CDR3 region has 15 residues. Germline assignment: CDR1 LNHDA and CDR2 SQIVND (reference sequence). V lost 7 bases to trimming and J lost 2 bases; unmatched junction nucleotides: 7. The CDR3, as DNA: TGTGCCAGTACTCTTAGCGGGGAACCCTACAATGAGCAGTTCTTC. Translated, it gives CASTLSGEPYNEQFF.

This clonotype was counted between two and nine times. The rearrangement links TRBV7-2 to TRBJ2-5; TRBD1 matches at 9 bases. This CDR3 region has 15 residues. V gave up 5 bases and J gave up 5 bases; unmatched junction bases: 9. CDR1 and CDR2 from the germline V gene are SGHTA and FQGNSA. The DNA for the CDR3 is TGTGCCAGCAGCCGGGACAGGGTAGAGATGGAGACCCAGTACTTC. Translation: CASSRDRVEMETQYF.

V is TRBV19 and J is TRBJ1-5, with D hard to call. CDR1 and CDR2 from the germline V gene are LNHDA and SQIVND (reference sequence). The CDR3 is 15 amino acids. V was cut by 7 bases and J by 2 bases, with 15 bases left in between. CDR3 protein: CASKIKGIGNQPQHF. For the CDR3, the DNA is TGTGCCAGTAAGATTAAGGGTATCGGCAATCAGCCCCAGCATTTT.

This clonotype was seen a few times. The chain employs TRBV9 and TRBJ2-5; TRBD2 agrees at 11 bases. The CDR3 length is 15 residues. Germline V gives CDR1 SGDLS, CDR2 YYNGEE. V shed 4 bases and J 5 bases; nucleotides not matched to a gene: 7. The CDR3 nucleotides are TGTGCCAGCAGCCCTAACGGACTAGCGGGTGAGACCCAGTACTTC. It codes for CASSPNGLAGETQYF.